This T cell receptor (beta chain) was identified in a study of T-cell reconstitution after alpha-beta-depleted transplantation in children. This clonotype was counted at least ten times. The target antigen is unknown. With 1 base removed from V and 1 base from J, the gap between germline ends came to 8 bases. CDR3 length: 15 amino acids. Looked up from germline, CDR1 is SGHVS and CDR2 is FNYEAQ. The study's findings and limits: Newly generated T cells supplied most T-cell counts and diversity one year post-transplant. At day 60, the high TCRbeta diversity found in some patients originated from recipient T cells and thymic progenitors that had survived. As was reported, about two months after transplant, alpha-beta T cells came from several hundred expanded graft clones.

The TCRbeta library incorporated unique molecular identifiers. One entry per CDR3 protein, called by TCRdb with MiXCR from the PCR reads. The sample has approximately 200,000 distinct CDR3 sequences; about 6% are singletons. Sequenced here: PBMCs, sampled before TCRalphabeta/CD19-depleted stem cell transplant. The sequence derives from a girl less than two years old with combined immunodeficiency, due to receive a stem cell transplant. The chain has TRBV7-6 and TRBJ1-3; D unclear. The CDR3 DNA follows: TGTGCCAGCAGCTTAGGGCGGAGTTCTGGAAACACCATATATTTT. Translating it yields CASSLGRSSGNTIYF.